The 14 T cell receptor beta chains below were found in one sample sequenced in a study of T cell responses to AZD1222 COVID-19 vaccine. Sequenced by immunoSEQ multiplex PCR; TCRdb stores in-frame clones only, minus some. The sample holds about 82,000 clones, roughly 87% seen once. Specimen: peripheral blood, collected 28 days after the second AZD1222 dose. These receptors were taken from an adult who received the AZD1222 COVID-19 vaccine.

The genes are TRBV7-6 and TRBJ1-2, with 9 bases fitting TRBD1. The CDR3 runs 12 residues. The V gene end was trimmed by 6 bases and the J gene end by 8 bases; junction bases not matched to a gene: 4. Germline V gene sequence: CDR1 SGHVS, CDR2 FNYEAQ. The CDR3 sequence is CASRGQGNGYTF. The CDR3 DNA reads as TGTGCCAGCAGGGGACAGGGTAACGGCTACACCTTC.

The V gene is TRBV27, the J gene TRBJ1-1, with D possibly being TRBD1 (6 bases). The germline CDR1 and CDR2 sequences are MNHEY and SMNVEV (reference sequence). The CDR3 extends over 15 amino acids. V gave up 2 bases and J gave up 0 bases, with 10 bases separating them. CDR3 bases: TGTGCCAGCAGTTTAAAGGGACAAATGAACACTGAAGCTTTCTTT. It specifies CASSLKGQMNTEAFF.

The CDR3, as DNA: TGTGCCAGCACCACAGGGTCGAGAGGAAACACCATATATTTT. Residues: CASTTGSRGNTIYF. The chain employs TRBV28 and TRBJ1-3; possibly TRBD1 for D (6 bases). The CDR3 sequence is 14 residues long. Germline CDR1 reads MDHEN; CDR2 reads SYDVKM. The ends were cut back, 7 bases at V and 4 bases at J, with 14 bases in the middle.

This chain connects TRBV18 to TRBJ1-2, with 7 bases identical to TRBD1. This CDR3 contains 14 residues. Germline V gene sequence: CDR1 KGHSH, CDR2 LQKENI. The ends lost 3 bases at V and 0 bases at J; junction bases unmatched: 1. In DNA form, the CDR3 reads TGTGCCAGCTCACCCACAGGGGCTAACTATGGCTACACCTTC. Translated: CASSPTGANYGYTF.

V gene TRBV15 combines with J gene TRBJ2-2; possibly TRBD1 for D (5 bases). Germline V gene data show CDR1 as LNHNV and CDR2 as YYDKDF (reference sequence). This CDR3 region has 17 residues. V was cut by 0 bases and J by 4 bases, with 15 bases left in between. CDR3 in amino acids: CATSRDPRGSGTGELFF. The CDR3, as DNA: TGTGCCACCAGCAGAGATCCAAGGGGTTCGGGCACCGGGGAGCTGTTTTTT.

This sequence joins TRBV12-3 or TRBV12-4 and TRBJ1-4; 7 bases align to TRBD1. This CDR3 comprises 13 residues. V gave up 4 bases and J gave up 8 bases; unmatched junction bases: 4. For the CDR3, the DNA is TGTGCCAGCAGTTACAGGGGCGGGGAAAAACTGTTTTTT. Its translation: CASSYRGGEKLFF.

On this clone: The junction and the germline gene differ at one end; a read error may be behind it. The chain recombines TRBV20-1 with TRBJ1-1; 9 nucleotides match TRBD1. The CDR3 length is 11 residues. CDR1 is DFQATT and CDR2 is SNEGSKA in the germline V gene (reference sequence). This chain's CDR3 is CSARARDRDDF. The CDR3 DNA sequence: TGCAGTGCTAGAGCCCGGGACAGGGACGACTTT.

The rearrangement joins TRBV23-1 to TRBJ1-6, with D uncertain. TRBV23-1 is designated an ORF whose function remains uncertain. The V gene lost 4 bases and the J gene lost 7 bases, with 8 bases spanning the gap. The length of the CDR3 is 13 residues. CDR3 loop: CASSPQVNSPLHF. DNA for the CDR3: TGCGCCAGCAGTCCCCAGGTGAATTCACCCCTCCACTTT.

The chain combines TRBV5-8 with TRBJ1-2; D gene uncertain. V was trimmed by 0 bases and J by 4 bases, leaving 10 bases between them. The V gene's germline CDR1 is SGHTS and CDR2 YDEGEE. This CDR3 has 14 amino acids. This chain's CDR3 is CASSLGTPSYGYTF. In DNA form, the CDR3 reads TGTGCCAGCAGCTTGGGAACCCCCAGCTATGGCTACACCTTC.

In this sample, this clone turned up once. The gene calls are TRBV3-1 (or the pseudogene TRBV3-2) and TRBJ1-3; D gene uncertain. This CDR3 is built from 16 residues. Trimming took off 5 bases at V and 0 bases at J, with 14 bases between the two ends. Germline V gene lookup returns CDR1 LGHDT and CDR2 YNNKEL (reference sequence). The CDR3 spells CASSKSGLSSGNTIYF. The DNA for the CDR3 is TGTGCCAGCAGCAAAAGCGGACTAAGCTCTGGAAACACCATATATTTT.

The rearrangement joins TRBV20-1 to TRBJ1-2; unclear D gene. Germline CDR1 reads DFQATT; CDR2 reads SNEGSKA (reference sequence). The V end lost 2 bases, the J end lost 0 bases, and 1 base lay between the germline ends. This CDR3 has 11 amino acids. CDR3 residues: CSARPNYGYTF. The CDR3, as DNA: TGCAGTGCTAGACCTAACTATGGCTACACCTTC.

This clone is a singleton in its sample. V and J are TRBV2 and TRBJ2-4; D is unclear. CDR1 is SNHLY and CDR2 is FYNNEI in the germline V gene. This CDR3 has 12 amino acids. Trimming stripped 7 bases from V and 6 bases from J, with 10 bases between. The CDR3 protein is CASTDESNIQYF. In DNA form, the CDR3 reads TGTGCCAGCACGGACGAATCAAACATTCAGTACTTC.

The CDR3, as DNA: TGTGCCATCAGTGACGGACAGGGCGGTGCCGATACGCAGTATTTT. Translating it yields CAISDGQGGADTQYF. The gene calls are TRBV10-3 and TRBJ2-3, with 8 bases that match TRBD1. Germline V CDR1 and CDR2: ENHRY, SYGVKD. V dropped 3 bases and J dropped 6; count of bases not matched to a gene: 8. The CDR3 extends over 15 amino acids.

V is TRBV3-1 (or the pseudogene TRBV3-2) and J is TRBJ2-7; no reliable D call. The CDR3 spans 13 residues. Germline values: CDR1 LGHDT, CDR2 YNNKEL (reference sequence). Trimming shortened V by 2 bases and J by 2 bases, and 7 bases separated the two germline ends. The CDR3 loop reads CASSQNSAYEQYF. In DNA, the CDR3 is TGTGCCAGCAGCCAAAACAGCGCCTACGAGCAGTACTTC.